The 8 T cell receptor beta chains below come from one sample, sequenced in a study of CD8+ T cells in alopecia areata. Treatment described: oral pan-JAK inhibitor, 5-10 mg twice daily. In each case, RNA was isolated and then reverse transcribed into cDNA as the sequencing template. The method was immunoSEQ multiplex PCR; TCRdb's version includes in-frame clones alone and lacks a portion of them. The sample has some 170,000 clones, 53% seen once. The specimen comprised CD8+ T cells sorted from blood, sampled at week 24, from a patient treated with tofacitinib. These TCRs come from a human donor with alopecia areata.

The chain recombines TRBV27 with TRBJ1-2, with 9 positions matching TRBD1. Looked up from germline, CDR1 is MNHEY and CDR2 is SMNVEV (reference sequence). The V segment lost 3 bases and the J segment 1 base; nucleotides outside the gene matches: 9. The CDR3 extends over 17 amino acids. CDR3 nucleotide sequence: TGTGCCAGCAGTTTTACCCTAACAGGGGGCTTTAACTATGGCTACACCTTC. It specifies CASSFTLTGGFNYGYTF.

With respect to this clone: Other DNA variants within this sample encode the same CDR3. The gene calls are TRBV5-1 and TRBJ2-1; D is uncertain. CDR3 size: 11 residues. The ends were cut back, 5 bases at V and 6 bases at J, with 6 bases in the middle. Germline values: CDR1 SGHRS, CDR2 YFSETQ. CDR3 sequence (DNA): TGCGCCAGCAGTTTCGGCAATGAGCAGTTCTTC. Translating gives CASSFGNEQFF. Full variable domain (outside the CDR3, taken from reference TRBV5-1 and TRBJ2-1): KAGVTQTPRYLIKTRGQQVTLSCSPISGHRSVSWYQQTPGQGLQFLFEYFSETQRNKGNFPGRFSGRQFSNSRSEMNVSTLELGDSALYLCASSFGNEQFFGPGTRLTVL.

CDR3 in amino acids: CASSQGPPLTYEQYF. The CDR3 DNA sequence: TGCGCCAGCAGTCAGGGTCCCCCACTTACCTACGAGCAGTACTTC. The rearrangement uses TRBV23-1 and TRBJ2-7; no reliable D call. TRBV23-1 is flagged as an ORF with uncertain function. Trimming took off 3 bases at V and 2 bases at J, with 14 bases between the two ends. The CDR3 is 15 residues long.

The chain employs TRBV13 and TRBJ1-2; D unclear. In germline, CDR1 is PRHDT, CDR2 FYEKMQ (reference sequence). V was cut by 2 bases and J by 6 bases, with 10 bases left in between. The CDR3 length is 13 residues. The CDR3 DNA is TGTGCCAGCAGCTTACTAAACGGAGATGGCTACACCTTC. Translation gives CASSLLNGDGYTF.

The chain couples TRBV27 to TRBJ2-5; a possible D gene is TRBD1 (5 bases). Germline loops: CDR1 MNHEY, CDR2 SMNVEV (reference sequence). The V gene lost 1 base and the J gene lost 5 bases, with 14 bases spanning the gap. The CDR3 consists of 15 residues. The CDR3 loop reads CASSLWAGLSETQYF. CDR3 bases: TGTGCCAGCAGTTTATGGGCAGGGTTATCGGAGACCCAGTACTTC.

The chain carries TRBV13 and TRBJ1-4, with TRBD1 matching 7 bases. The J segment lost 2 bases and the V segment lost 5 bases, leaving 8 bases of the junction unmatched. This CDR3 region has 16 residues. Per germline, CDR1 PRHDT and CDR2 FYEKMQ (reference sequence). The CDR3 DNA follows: TGTGCCAGCAGCCCGACAACAGGGGCCACTAATGAAAAACTGTTTTTT. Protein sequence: CASSPTTGATNEKLFF.

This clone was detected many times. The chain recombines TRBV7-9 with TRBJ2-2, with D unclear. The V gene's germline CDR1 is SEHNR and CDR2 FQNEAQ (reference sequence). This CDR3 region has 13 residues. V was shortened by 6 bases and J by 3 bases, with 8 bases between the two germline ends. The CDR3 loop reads CASSDPYTGELFF. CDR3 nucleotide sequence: TGTGCCAGCAGTGACCCCTACACCGGGGAGCTGTTTTTT.

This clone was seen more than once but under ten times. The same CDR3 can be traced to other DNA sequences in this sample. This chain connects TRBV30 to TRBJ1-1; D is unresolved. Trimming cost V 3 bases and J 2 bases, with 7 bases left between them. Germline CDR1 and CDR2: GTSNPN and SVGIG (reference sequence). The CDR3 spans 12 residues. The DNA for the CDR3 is TGTGCCTGGAGGAGGTCAAACACTGAAGCTTTCTTT. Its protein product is CAWRRSNTEAFF.